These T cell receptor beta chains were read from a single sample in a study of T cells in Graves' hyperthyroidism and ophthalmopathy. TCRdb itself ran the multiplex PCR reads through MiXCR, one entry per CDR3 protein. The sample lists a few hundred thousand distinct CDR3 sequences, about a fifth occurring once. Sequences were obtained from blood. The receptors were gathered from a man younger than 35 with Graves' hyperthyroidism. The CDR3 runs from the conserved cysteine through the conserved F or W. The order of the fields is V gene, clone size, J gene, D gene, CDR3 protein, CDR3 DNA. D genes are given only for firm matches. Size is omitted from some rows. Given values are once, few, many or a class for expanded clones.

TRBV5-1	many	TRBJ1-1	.	CASSLVGIEDTEAFF	TGCGCCAGCAGCTTGGTAGGGATTGAGGACACTGAAGCTTTCTTT
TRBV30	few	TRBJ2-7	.	CAWSWTELYEQYF	TGTGCCTGGAGTTGGACAGAGCTCTACGAGCAGTACTTC
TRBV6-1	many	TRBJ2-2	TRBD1	CASSGPPDRQGEVGELFF	TGTGCCAGCAGTGGACCCCCAGACCGACAGGGGGAGGTCGGGGAGCTGTTTTTT
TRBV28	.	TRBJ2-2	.	CASSKGRTGELFF	TGTGCCAGCAGTAAGGGACGGACCGGGGAGCTGTTTTTT
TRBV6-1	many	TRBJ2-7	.	CASSESRDITEQYF	TGTGCCAGCAGTGAGTCCCGGGACATCACCGAGCAGTACTTC
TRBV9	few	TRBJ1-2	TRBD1	CASSVGTGTAYGYTF	TGTGCCAGCAGCGTAGGTACCGGGACAGCTTATGGCTACACCTTC
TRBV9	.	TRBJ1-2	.	CATAGGAGYTF	TGTGCCACCGCCGGCGGGGCTGGCTACACCTTC
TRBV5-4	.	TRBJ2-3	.	CASSRDQGITDTQYF	TGTGCCAGCAGCCGCGACCAGGGGATCACAGATACGCAGTATTTT
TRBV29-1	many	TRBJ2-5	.	CSVEDLDNQETQYF	TGCAGCGTTGAAGATCTTGACAATCAAGAGACCCAGTACTTC
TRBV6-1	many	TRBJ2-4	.	CASSLTGFLAKNIQYF	TGTGCCAGCAGTCTAACAGGGTTCTTAGCCAAAAACATTCAGTACTTC
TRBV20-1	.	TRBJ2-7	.	CSAPMTRAGTEQYF	TGCAGTGCTCCTATGACTAGAGCGGGCACCGAGCAGTACTTC
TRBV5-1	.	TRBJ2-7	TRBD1	CASAGQGEQYF	TGCGCCAGCGCCGGACAGGGCGAGCAGTACTTC
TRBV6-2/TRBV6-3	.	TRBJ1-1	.	CASRPRGGGPEVFF	TGTGCCAGCAGGCCAAGGGGGGGGGGCCCTGAAGTTTTCTTT
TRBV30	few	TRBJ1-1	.	CAWSAETRLLLRNTEAFF	TGTGCCTGGAGTGCCGAAACCCGACTTCTATTAAGGAACACTGAAGCTTTCTTT
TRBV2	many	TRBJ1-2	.	CASSERSGVHGYTF	TGTGCCAGCAGTGAAAGATCCGGGGTTCATGGCTACACCTTC
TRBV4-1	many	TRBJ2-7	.	CASSLYTRGDNTYEQYF	TGCGCCAGCAGCCTTTATACTCGGGGAGACAACACCTACGAGCAGTACTTC
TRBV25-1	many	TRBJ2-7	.	CASSAGDPLSEQYF	TGTGCCAGCAGTGCGGGGGACCCCCTTTCCGAGCAGTACTTC
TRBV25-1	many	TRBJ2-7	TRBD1	CASSEGGQYEQYF	TGTGCCAGCAGTGAAGGGGGACAGTACGAGCAGTACTTC
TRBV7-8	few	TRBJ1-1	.	CASSSRLAVEAFF	TGTGCCAGCAGCTCCAGACTTGCCGTTGAAGCTTTCTTT
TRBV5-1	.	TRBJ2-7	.	CASSLTREGAGEQYF	TGCGCCAGCAGCTTGACCAGGGAGGGGGCAGGCGAGCAGTACTTC
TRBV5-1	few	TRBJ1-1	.	CASSLGIEGNTEAFF	TGCGCCAGCAGCTTGGGTATAGAAGGGAACACTGAAGCTTTCTTT
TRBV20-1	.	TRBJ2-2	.	CSAGGVTGELFF	TGCAGTGCTGGGGGCGTCACCGGGGAGCTGTTTTTT
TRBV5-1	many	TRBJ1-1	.	CASSLADVWESTEAFF	TGCGCCAGCAGCTTGGCCGACGTGTGGGAGAGCACTGAAGCTTTCTTT
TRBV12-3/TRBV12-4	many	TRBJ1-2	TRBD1	CASSYLGQGVINYGYTF	TGTGCCAGCAGTTATCTCGGACAGGGCGTAATTAACTATGGCTACACCTTC
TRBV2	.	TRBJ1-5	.	CASSELRSLNQPQHF	TGTGCCAGCAGTGAGTTGCGGAGCCTCAATCAGCCCCAGCATTTT
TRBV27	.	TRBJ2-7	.	CASVGSYSPEQYF	TGTGCCAGCGTCGGGTCCTACTCTCCCGAGCAGTACTTC
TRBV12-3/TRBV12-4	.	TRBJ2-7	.	CASSFGRPSSYEQYF	TGTGCCAGCAGTTTCGGCAGGCCTAGCTCCTACGAGCAGTACTTC
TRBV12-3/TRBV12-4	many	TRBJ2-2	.	CASDVNTGELFF	TGTGCCAGCGATGTGAACACCGGGGAGCTGTTTTTT
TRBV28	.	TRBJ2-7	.	CASNDAVGTGPYEQYF	TGTGCCAGCAACGACGCCGTAGGGACGGGGCCCTACGAGCAGTACTTC
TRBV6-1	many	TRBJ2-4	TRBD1	CASTRLGTGGTNIQYF	TGTGCCAGCACTCGACTAGGGACAGGGGGCACCAACATTCAGTACTTC
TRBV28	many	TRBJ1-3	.	CASTSVSSGNTIYF	TGTGCCAGCACCTCAGTGAGCTCTGGAAACACCATATATTTT
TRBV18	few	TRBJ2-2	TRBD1	CASSPTGEDTGELFF	TGTGCCAGCTCACCAACAGGGGAAGACACCGGGGAGCTGTTTTTT